This T cell receptor beta chain was documented in a study of low-dose radiotherapy and immunotherapy resistance in tumors. Study-level background: Cohort 1 was given 0.5 Gy fractions every 2 weeks, 6.5 Gy in total.

This clonotype was counted between two and nine times. Time point defined: after trial treatment. Treatment meaning: LDRT plus nivolumab, ipilimumab, low-dose cyclophosphamide and aspirin (RACIN trial). Alpha and beta chains were covered, as first-strand cDNA relied on TRAV- and TRBV-specific primers. The TCRs were subjected to amplification over approximately 20 PCR cycles employing a constant-region primer in conjunction with a V-primer adapter. TCRdb re-called the reads through MiXCR, storing one row per CDR3 protein. The repertoire holds 65,000 to 95,000 distinct CDR3 sequences, around a sixth seen once, with roughly 1.5% in the top ten. In germline, CDR1 is SGHRS, CDR2 YFSETQ. The CDR3 sequence is 15 residues long. The V gene end was trimmed by 5 bases and the J gene end by 1 base; junction bases not matched to a gene: 6.

Sequences were derived from PBMCs, sampled after low-dose radiotherapy plus immunotherapy. This TCR was recovered from a male donor with prostate cancer. The chain recombines TRBV5-1 with TRBJ2-3; 8 positions match TRBD2. DNA of the CDR3: TGCGCCAGCAGGAAGAGCGGGGGCGGCACAGATACGCAGTATTTT. Its protein product is CASRKSGGGTDTQYF.